The 4 T cell receptor beta chains below were found in one sample sequenced in a study of cytomegalovirus exposure and HLA in healthy donors. The PCR employed 60 Vbeta primers together with 13 Jbeta primers. Here immunoSEQ multiplex PCR was the method, and the copy in TCRdb shows in-frame clones only, minus some. The table lists about 160,000 clones, 80% of them singletons, with roughly 10% in the top ten. The sample was PBMCs. These receptors were obtained from a man aged 18 to 35 in good health and CMV-seropositive.

The chain carries TRBV7-8 and TRBJ1-5; weak D call: TRBD1 (5 bases). V was pared by 5 bases and J by 0 bases, with 11 bases between. CDR3 size: 15 residues. Germline V gives CDR1 SGHVS, CDR2 FQNEAQ. The CDR3 loop is CASSRRQHSNQPQHF. The CDR3 DNA sequence: TGTGCCAGCAGCCGCAGACAGCATAGCAATCAGCCCCAGCATTTT.

The rearrangement links TRBV15 to TRBJ1-5; TRBD1 aligns across 12 bases. There are 17 residues in the CDR3. Germline loops: CDR1 LNHNV, CDR2 YYDKDF (reference sequence). V gave up 6 bases and J gave up 1 base; unmatched junction bases: 7. CDR3 in amino acids: CATRTGTGGRSNQPQHF. As DNA, the CDR3 is TGTGCCACCAGGACCGGGACAGGGGGCCGGAGCAATCAGCCCCAGCATTTT.

This clone was seen more than once but under ten times. The CDR3 DNA follows: TGCGCCAGCAGCCAAAACAGGGGGCGGACAGATACGCAGTATTTT. Translating gives CASSQNRGRTDTQYF. The chain combines TRBV4-3 with TRBJ2-3, with 9 nucleotides matching TRBD1. The CDR3 is 15 amino acids. CDR1 and CDR2 from the germline V gene are LGHNA and YSLEER. V gave up 2 bases and J gave up 3 bases; unmatched junction bases: 3.

CDR3 sequence: CASSTGQGSPAGYGYTF. The CDR3 nucleotides read TGTGCCAGTAGTACAGGACAGGGGTCCCCAGCTGGCTATGGCTACACCTTC. J is TRBJ1-2 and V is TRBV19, with TRBD1 matching over 9 bases. Trimming took 4 bases from V and 4 from J; bases not matched to a gene: 13. This CDR3 region has 17 residues. CDR1 is LNHDA and CDR2 is SQIVND in the germline V gene (reference sequence).